The 10 T cell receptor beta chains presented below share a single source sample, sequenced in a study of blood T cell repertoires in COVID-19. Only in-frame clones appear in the TCRdb table, and some are missing; sequencing was by immunoSEQ multiplex PCR. The table includes some 150,000 clones, roughly 87% detected once. The sequencing sample was made of peripheral blood. Receptors originate from a woman aged 55-70 years with active or convalescent COVID-19.

The CDR3 nucleotides are TGTGCCAGCAGCATAAAATCAGGCAGGGGGCTAACCTCATTCAAATATAGCAATCAGCCCCAGCATTTT. The encoded protein is CASSIKSGRGLTSFKYSNQPQHF. The rearrangement uses TRBV21-1 and TRBJ1-5; the tabulated D call, TRBD1, remains unverified against the DNA. TRBV21-1 is a pseudogene segment. The CDR3 contains 23 residues.

The chain employs TRBV2 and TRBJ1-4, with D perhaps TRBD1 (6 bases). Germline V gene lookup returns CDR1 SNHLY and CDR2 FYNNEI. V lost 6 bases to trimming and J lost 7 bases, with 18 bases between them. The length of the CDR3 is 15 residues. Here the CDR3 reads CASSAAAEQGEKLFF. In DNA, the CDR3 is TGTGCCAGCAGCGCAGCGGCGGAACAGGGTGAAAAACTGTTTTTT.

The chain uses TRBV12-3 or TRBV12-4 and TRBJ1-1, with D uncertain. Trimming took 6 bases from V and 8 from J, leaving 10 bases between them. This CDR3 region has 11 residues. This CDR3 reads CASSSVLEAFF. As DNA, the CDR3 is TGTGCCAGCAGCTCGGTACTAGAAGCTTTCTTT.

V usage is TRBV10-3 and J usage is TRBJ1-1, with D tentatively TRBD1 (5 bases). V was trimmed by 2 bases and J by 3 bases, leaving 10 bases between them. In germline, CDR1 is ENHRY, CDR2 SYGVKD. The CDR3 length is 14 residues. CDR3 sequence: CAISERRADTEAFF. CDR3 nucleotide sequence: TGTGCCATCAGTGAGCGCAGGGCGGACACTGAAGCTTTCTTT.

The V call is TRBV7-2, the J call TRBJ1-3; 8 bases line up with TRBD1. This CDR3 is built from 16 residues. Per germline, CDR1 SGHTA and CDR2 FQGNSA. V lost 1 base, J lost 4 bases, and 6 bases stayed unmatched. CDR3 nucleotide sequence: TGTGCCAGCAGCTTAGGGATCAGGGGGCGGGGAAACACCATATATTTT. This codes for CASSLGIRGRGNTIYF.

This chain uses TRBV7-2 with TRBJ2-5; 8 positions agree with TRBD1. With V trimmed by 7 bases and J by 7 bases, 20 bases remained unmatched. Germline V gene lookup returns CDR1 SGHTA and CDR2 FQGNSA. CDR3 length: 17 residues. The CDR3 DNA reads as TGTGCCAGCACCCCACAAAGCCCCCAGACAGGGGTTCGGACCCAGTACTTC. Translating gives CASTPQSPQTGVRTQYF.

This clone was detected only a few times. The chain employs TRBV6-2 or TRBV6-3 and TRBJ2-2, with D maybe TRBD2 (6 bases). Germline V gene sequence: CDR1 MNHEY, CDR2 SVGEGT. The CDR3 runs 17 residues. Trimming stripped 0 bases from V and 8 bases from J, with 19 bases between. Here the CDR3 DNA reads TGTGCCAGCAGTTACTCGAATGCGACTAGTCGGTCTGGGGAGCTGTTTTTT. Protein: CASSYSNATSRSGELFF.

This rearrangement joins TRBV27 to TRBJ1-6; TRBD1 agrees at 8 bases. This CDR3 has 16 amino acids. The junction had 14 bases not matched to a gene; V was cut back by 6 bases and J by 10 bases. Germline CDR1 and CDR2: MNHEY and SMNVEV (reference sequence). This CDR3 is CASSPRDRLPASPLHF. The CDR3 DNA reads TGTGCCAGCAGCCCGAGGGACAGGCTCCCTGCGTCACCCCTCCACTTT.

The chain uses TRBV19 and TRBJ2-2, with 8 bases identical to TRBD1. CDR1 is LNHDA, CDR2 SQIVND, per germline (reference sequence). The J segment lost 7 bases and the V segment lost 9 bases, leaving 7 bases of the junction unmatched. The CDR3 is 13 amino acids. CDR3 bases: TGTGCCAGCTGGGGCAGGGGGCGCGGGGAGCTGTTTTTT. It specifies CASWGRGRGELFF.

V usage is TRBV4-3 and J usage is TRBJ1-6; the D gene is possibly TRBD1 (5 bases). Germline V gene sequence: CDR1 LGHNA, CDR2 YSLEER. Trimming removed 1 base from V and 6 bases from J, with 10 bases in between. There are 15 residues in the CDR3. CDR3 residues: CASSQGLGVNSPLHF. Written as DNA, the CDR3 is TGCGCCAGCAGCCAAGGGCTAGGGGTTAATTCACCCCTCCACTTT.